The source of this T cell receptor (beta chain) is a study of shared clonotypes between healthy human individuals. TCRdb keeps only in-frame clones here, not all; method: immunoSEQ multiplex PCR. The sample shows about 1 million clones, around 76% of them seen only once. V lost 2 bases and J lost 8; bases outside the gene matches: 11. The CDR3 contains 16 residues. The TCR originated in a man aged 18 to 30 in good health. The sequenced material came from memory CD4+ T cells sorted from blood. Noted subset: CD45RA-negative fraction. The V gene is TRBV5-7, the J gene TRBJ1-3; 9 nucleotides align to TRBD1. TRBV5-7 is labeled an ORF, and its function is uncertain. The CDR3 protein is CASSFPSGTGRYTIYF. The CDR3 coding sequence is TGTGCCAGCAGCTTTCCGTCCGGGACAGGGAGGTACACCATATATTTT.